The 21 T cell receptor beta chains below were found in one sample sequenced in a study of blood T cell repertoires in COVID-19. Produced via immunoSEQ multiplex PCR; TCRdb's table is partial and in-frame only. The data show around 130,000 clones, 84% seen once. The sample was peripheral blood. These receptors were taken from an older woman with acute or convalescent COVID-19.

V gene TRBV24-1 combines with J gene TRBJ2-1; no definite D call. Deletions cut 4 bases from V and 10 bases from J, with 7 bases between. The CDR3 spans 11 residues. The germline CDR1 and CDR2 sequences are KGHDR and SFDVKD. The CDR3 sequence: CATSDGLEQFF. Written as DNA, the CDR3 is TGTGCCACCAGTGACGGGTTAGAGCAGTTCTTC.

The chain links TRBV28 to TRBJ2-4; TRBD1 might be the D (5 bases). Germline V CDR1 and CDR2: MDHEN, SYDVKM. The V end was cut by 4 bases, the J end by 5 bases, with 12 bases between. CDR3 size: 14 residues. CDR3 nucleotide sequence: TGTGCCAGCAGTTGGGTCCTAGGGGAAAACATTCAGTACTTC. As protein: CASSWVLGENIQYF.

V gene TRBV24-1 combines with J gene TRBJ2-5, with D perhaps TRBD1 (6 bases). CDR1 is KGHDR, CDR2 SFDVKD, per germline. The CDR3 runs to 14 residues. Trimming removed 3 bases from V and 4 bases from J, with 11 bases in between. The CDR3 is CATSDRGNGETQYF. The CDR3 region has the DNA TGTGCCACCAGTGATAGGGGGAATGGAGAGACCCAGTACTTC.

The CDR3 region is CASSIEESTGWNSPLHF. The CDR3 nucleotides read TGTGCCAGTAGTATAGAGGAGTCGACAGGGTGGAATTCACCCCTCCACTTT. The chain employs TRBV19 and TRBJ1-6; 7 bases map to TRBD1. CDR3 size: 17 residues. Germline V lookup: CDR1 LNHDA, CDR2 SQIVND (reference sequence). J lost 7 bases, V lost 0 bases, and 9 bases had no gene match. Based on the CDR3 plus reference TRBV19 and TRBJ1-6, the full variable domain is DGGITQSPKYLFRKEGQNVTLSCEQNLNHDAMYWYRQDPGQGLRLIYYSQIVNDFQKGDIAEGYSVSREKKESFPLTVTSAQKNPTAFYLCASSIEESTGWNSPLHFGNGTRLTVT.

This clone was found a few times. V gene TRBV30 combines with J gene TRBJ1-3; no definite D call. This CDR3 region has 11 residues. Germline V lookup: CDR1 GTSNPN, CDR2 SVGIG (reference sequence). Between the trimmed V and J ends, which lost 2 bases and 7 bases, there was a span of 6 bases. In nucleotides, the CDR3 is TGTGCCTGGAGTTTATTGAACACCATATATTTT. This gives the protein CAWSLLNTIYF.

This chain links TRBV7-6 with TRBJ2-7, with no clear D. The CDR3 runs 13 residues. V gave up 2 bases and J gave up 2 bases, with 7 bases separating them. Germline CDR1 SGHVS, CDR2 FNYEAQ. CDR3 coding DNA: TGTGCCAGCAGCTTATGGGCAACCTACGAGCAGTACTTC. Its protein is CASSLWATYEQYF. The variable domain in full, completed from reference TRBV7-6 and TRBJ2-7, reads GAGVSQSPRYKVTKRGQDVALRCDPISGHVSLYWYRQALGQGPEFLTYFNYEAQQDKSGLPNDRFSAERPEGSISTLTIQRTEQRDSAMYRCASSLWATYEQYFGPGTRLTVT.

This chain joins TRBV7-9 and TRBJ1-3; D is unresolved. The V gene's germline CDR1 is SEHNR and CDR2 FQNEAQ (reference sequence). This CDR3 contains 12 residues. V was shortened by 5 bases and J by 13 bases, with 15 bases between the two germline ends. As DNA, the CDR3 is TGTGCCAGCAGCGCCGGACTCCCTGCAATATATTTT. This sequence encodes CASSAGLPAIYF.

The chain employs TRBV5-1 and TRBJ2-5; D is possibly TRBD1 (5 bases). CDR1 is SGHRS and CDR2 is YFSETQ in the germline V gene. V lost 0 bases, J lost 5 bases, and 14 bases lay in between. CDR3 length: 15 residues. The CDR3 nucleotides read TGCGCCAGCAGCTTGGGGGGCTCCCGGCTGGAGACCCAGTACTTC. Translating gives CASSLGGSRLETQYF. Drawing the rest from reference TRBV5-1 and TRBJ2-5, the complete variable domain is KAGVTQTPRYLIKTRGQQVTLSCSPISGHRSVSWYQQTPGQGLQFLFEYFSETQRNKGNFPGRFSGRQFSNSRSEMNVSTLELGDSALYLCASSLGGSRLETQYFGPGTRLLVL.

The chain is built from TRBV3-1 (or the pseudogene TRBV3-2) and TRBJ1-2, with no clear D. The CDR3 consists of 13 residues. Germline V gene sequence: CDR1 LGHDT, CDR2 YNNKEL (reference sequence). Trimming removed 0 bases from V and 5 bases from J, with 7 bases in between. The CDR3 sequence: CASSQESPYGYTF. CDR3 sequence (DNA): TGTGCCAGCAGCCAAGAGAGTCCTTATGGCTACACCTTC.

This chain joins TRBV6-5 and TRBJ1-5, with a tentative D call TRBD1 (6 bases). The CDR3 is 14 residues long. Trimming pared 6 bases from V and 6 bases from J, leaving 15 bases between. Germline V gene sequence: CDR1 MNHEY, CDR2 SVGAGI. The CDR3 bases are TGTGCCAGCAGCCAAACAGGGTACGGTCAGCCCCAGCATTTT. Translation: CASSQTGYGQPQHF.

The chain links TRBV4-1 to TRBJ1-2; 12 bases map to TRBD1. The junction had 11 bases not matched to a gene; V was cut back by 9 bases and J by 6 bases. The germline V gene encodes CDR1 MGHRA and CDR2 YSYEKL. This CDR3 region has 15 residues. CDR3 sequence (DNA): TGCGCCAGGGAACCGGGACAGGGGGCGCTGGATGGCTACACCTTC. Amino acids: CAREPGQGALDGYTF.

This sequence joins TRBV10-3 and TRBJ2-7, with 8 bases fitting TRBD1. J was trimmed by 5 bases and V by 6 bases; bases with no gene match: 6. The germline V gene has CDR1 ENHRY and CDR2 SYGVKD. The CDR3 runs 13 residues. The CDR3 protein is CAIRDRVEDEQYF. The CDR3 DNA follows: TGTGCCATCAGGGACAGGGTTGAAGACGAGCAGTACTTC.

The gene calls are TRBV2 and TRBJ1-1, with D hard to call. Trimming removed 8 bases at V and 0 bases at J, with 7 bases between. Germline lookup yields CDR1 SNHLY and CDR2 FYNNEI. CDR3 size: 12 residues. The chain's CDR3 is CASRFMNTEAFF. The CDR3 DNA follows: TGTGCCAGCCGGTTTATGAACACTGAAGCTTTCTTT.

This clone was found once. The rearrangement uses TRBV30 and TRBJ1-1; 8 bases match TRBD1. V shed 2 bases and J 4 bases; nucleotides not matched to a gene: 0. The CDR3 totals 12 residues. Germline V lookup: CDR1 GTSNPN, CDR2 SVGIG (reference sequence). CDR3 bases: TGTGCCTGGAGTACAGGGGGCACTGAAGCTTTCTTT. It specifies CAWSTGGTEAFF.

The chain employs TRBV4-1 and TRBJ2-7; D might be TRBD2 (7 bases). CDR1 and CDR2 from the germline V gene are MGHRA and YSYEKL. This CDR3 comprises 15 residues. Trimming took 3 bases from V and 5 from J, leaving 17 bases between them. This CDR3 is CASSQGLGGLDEQYV. The CDR3 nucleotides are TGCGCCAGCAGCCAGGGGCTCGGGGGGCTTGACGAGCAGTACGTC.

The V call is TRBV9, the J call TRBJ2-5; D gene unclear. V lost 0 bases and J 5 bases, leaving 5 bases between the germline ends. Germline V CDR1 and CDR2: SGDLS, YYNGEE. The CDR3 sequence is 12 residues long. The CDR3 region is CASSVGAETQYF. Written as DNA, the CDR3 is TGTGCCAGCAGCGTAGGGGCGGAGACCCAGTACTTC.

This clone was seen a single time. As DNA, the CDR3 is TGTGCCAGCAGCCAAGGGAGGGGAGTAGAAGGCTACACCTTC. Its translation: CASSQGRGVEGYTF. The chain employs TRBV3-1 (or the pseudogene TRBV3-2) and TRBJ1-2, with D possibly being TRBD1 (5 bases). CDR1 is LGHDT, CDR2 YNNKEL, per germline (reference sequence). This CDR3 has 14 residues. V was shortened by 1 base and J by 8 bases, with 14 bases between the two germline ends.

The rearrangement uses TRBV5-4 and TRBJ2-1, with TRBD1 identical over 7 bases. The CDR3 totals 12 residues. The germline CDR1 and CDR2 sequences are SGHNT and YYREEE (reference sequence). The ends lost 3 bases at V and 10 bases at J; junction bases unmatched: 4. This CDR3 reads CASSSTGDEQFF. The CDR3 DNA sequence: TGTGCCAGCAGCTCCACAGGGGACGAGCAGTTCTTC. The whole variable domain, remainder taken from reference TRBV5-4 and TRBJ2-1, is ETGVTQSPTHLIKTRGQQVTLRCSSQSGHNTVSWYQQALGQGPQFIFQYYREEENGRGNFPPRFSGLQFPNYSSELNVNALELDDSALYLCASSSTGDEQFFGPGTRLTVL.

CDR3 region: CASSWDREGKLFF. CDR3 in DNA: TGTGCCAGCAGCTGGGACAGGGAGGGAAAACTGTTTTTT. The gene calls are TRBV5-6 and TRBJ1-4; 9 bases are a match to TRBD1. This CDR3 is 13 amino acids long. V trimming: 3 bases; J trimming: 10 bases; junction bases outside the gene matches: 4. Germline values: CDR1 SGHDT, CDR2 YYEEEE.

This chain links TRBV7-3 with TRBJ2-3; the match to TRBD1 covers 7 bases. Germline trimming cut 4 bases from V and 6 bases from J; bases unmatched to any gene: 10. CDR3 length: 15 amino acids. Per the germline V gene, CDR1 is SGHTA and CDR2 is FQGTGA. CDR3 loop: CASSYETGSRDTQYF. Written as DNA, the CDR3 is TGTGCCAGCAGCTATGAGACAGGGTCCCGGGATACGCAGTATTTT.

This clone was observed once. The V call is TRBV12-3 or TRBV12-4, the J call TRBJ2-7; D unclear. The CDR3 has 11 amino acids. V gave up 4 bases and J gave up 6 bases, with 7 bases separating them. CDR3 loop: CASSYRTEQYF. CDR3 coding DNA: TGTGCCAGCAGTTACAGAACCGAGCAGTACTTC.